These 2 T cell receptor beta chains originate from one sample sequenced in a study of T cells in Graves' hyperthyroidism and ophthalmopathy. RNA transcripts provided the source from which TCR beta CDR3 regions were amplified. HTBI primers were employed in a first-round RT-PCR of the TCR CDR3. TCRdb itself ran the multiplex PCR reads through MiXCR, one entry per CDR3 protein. The sample lists under 700,000 distinct CDR3 sequences, around 46% seen once, with just under 8.5% in the top ten. Specimen: peripheral blood or thyroid tissue (not recorded which). The source is a woman aged 18-29 years with Graves' hyperthyroidism.

This clonotype was recorded at least ten times. The chain has TRBV24-1 and TRBJ1-5, with 7 bases lining up with TRBD1. CDR3 length equals 15 residues. Trimming took 3 bases from V and 5 from J; bases not matched to a gene: 6. CDR1 KGHDR and CDR2 SFDVKD come from the germline V gene. This CDR3 reads CATSDHRGLDQPQHF. In DNA, the CDR3 is TGTGCCACCAGTGATCACAGGGGACTAGATCAGCCCCAGCATTTT.

This clonotype was recorded only once. The chain is built from TRBV10-3 and TRBJ2-7, with TRBD2 matching over 9 bases. Germline CDR1 ENHRY, CDR2 SYGVKD. V lost 2 bases to trimming and J lost 7 bases; unmatched junction nucleotides: 6. The CDR3 totals 14 residues. Here the CDR3 reads CAISEAGGQGEQYF. CDR3 nucleotide sequence: TGTGCCATCAGTGAGGCGGGGGGGCAGGGAGAGCAGTACTTC.